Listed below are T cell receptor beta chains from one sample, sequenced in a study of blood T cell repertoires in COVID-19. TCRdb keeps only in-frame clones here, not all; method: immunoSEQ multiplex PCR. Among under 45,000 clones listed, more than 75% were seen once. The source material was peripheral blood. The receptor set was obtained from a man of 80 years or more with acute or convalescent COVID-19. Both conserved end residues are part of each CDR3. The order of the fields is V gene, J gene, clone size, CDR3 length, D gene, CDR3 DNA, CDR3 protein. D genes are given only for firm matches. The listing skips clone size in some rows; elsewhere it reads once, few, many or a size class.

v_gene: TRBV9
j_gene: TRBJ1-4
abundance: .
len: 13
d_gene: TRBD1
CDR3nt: TGTGCCAGCAGCGCGGACAGGGATGAAAAACTGTTTTTT
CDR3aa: CASSADRDEKLFF

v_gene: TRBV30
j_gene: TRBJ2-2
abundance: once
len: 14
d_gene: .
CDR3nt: TGTGCCTACGTGAGAGGGATGAACACCGGGGAGCTGTTTTTT
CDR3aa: CAYVRGMNTGELFF

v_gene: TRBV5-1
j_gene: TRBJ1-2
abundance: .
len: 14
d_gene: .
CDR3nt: TGCGCCAGCAGCTTGCTGGACATAAACTATGGCTACACCTTC
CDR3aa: CASSLLDINYGYTF

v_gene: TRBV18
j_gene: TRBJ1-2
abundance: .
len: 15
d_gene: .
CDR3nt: TGTGCCAGCTCACCGCGGACAGCGTCACGCCATGGCTACACCTTC
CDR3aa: CASSPRTASRHGYTF

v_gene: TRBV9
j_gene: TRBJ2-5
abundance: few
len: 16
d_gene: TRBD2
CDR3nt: TGTGCCAGCAGCGTAGGGCTAGCGGGACTCCAAGAGACCCAGTACTTC
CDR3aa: CASSVGLAGLQETQYF

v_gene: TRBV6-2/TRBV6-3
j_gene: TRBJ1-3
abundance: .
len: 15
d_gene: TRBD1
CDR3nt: TGTGCCAGCAGCAAGGGACAGAGCTCTGGAAACACCATATATTTT
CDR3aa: CASSKGQSSGNTIYF

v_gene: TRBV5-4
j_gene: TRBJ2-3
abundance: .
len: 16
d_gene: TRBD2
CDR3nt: TGTGCCAGCAGCTTGGCCCGCGGGAGTGTCACAGATACGCAGTATTTT
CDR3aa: CASSLARGSVTDTQYF

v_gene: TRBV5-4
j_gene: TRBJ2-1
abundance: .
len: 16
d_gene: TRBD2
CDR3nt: TGTGCCAGCAGCTTGGCTACTAGCGGGGGTCATGATGAGCAGTTCTTC
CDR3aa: CASSLATSGGHDEQFF

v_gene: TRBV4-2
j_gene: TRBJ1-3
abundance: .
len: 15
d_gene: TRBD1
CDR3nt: TGTGCCAGCAGCCCCAGAGGGACAGGTGGAAACACCATATATTTT
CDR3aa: CASSPRGTGGNTIYF

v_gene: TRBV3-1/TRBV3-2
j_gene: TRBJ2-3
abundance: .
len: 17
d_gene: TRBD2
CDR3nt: TGTGCCAGCAGCCCTGATATGACTAGCGGGAGCACAGATACGCAGTATTTT
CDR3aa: CASSPDMTSGSTDTQYF

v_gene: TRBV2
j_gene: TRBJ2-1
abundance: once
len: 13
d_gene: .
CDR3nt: TGTGCCAGCAGTGTGGCAGGGGCCAGTGAGCAGTTCTTC
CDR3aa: CASSVAGASEQFF

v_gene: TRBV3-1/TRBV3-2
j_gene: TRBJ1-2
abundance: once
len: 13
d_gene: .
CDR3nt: TGTGCCAGCAGCCAAGGGCTTAATGGGACACCATCCTTC
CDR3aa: CASSQGLNGTPSF

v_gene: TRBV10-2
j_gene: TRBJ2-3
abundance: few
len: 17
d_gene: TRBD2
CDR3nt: TGCGCCAGCAGTGACTGGGGACAGCGGGGGGGCACAGATACGCAGTATTTT
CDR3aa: CASSDWGQRGGTDTQYF

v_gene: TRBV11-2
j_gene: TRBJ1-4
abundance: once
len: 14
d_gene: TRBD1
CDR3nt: TGTGCCAGCAGCTTTTACCAGGGGGCGGAAAAACTGTTTTTT
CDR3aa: CASSFYQGAEKLFF

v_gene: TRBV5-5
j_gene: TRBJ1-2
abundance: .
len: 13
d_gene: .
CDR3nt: TGTGCCAGCAGCGGGACTGGTTTATATGGCTACACCTTC
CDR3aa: CASSGTGLYGYTF

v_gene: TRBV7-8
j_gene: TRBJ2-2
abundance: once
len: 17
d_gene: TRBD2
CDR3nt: TGTGCCAGCAGCCCGCGACTAGCGGGAGACAACACCGGGGAGCTGTTTTTT
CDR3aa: CASSPRLAGDNTGELFF

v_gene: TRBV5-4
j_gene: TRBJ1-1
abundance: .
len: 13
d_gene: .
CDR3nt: TGTGCCAGCAGCTTGAGAGGCACCGCTGAAGCTTTCTTT
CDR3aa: CASSLRGTAEAFF

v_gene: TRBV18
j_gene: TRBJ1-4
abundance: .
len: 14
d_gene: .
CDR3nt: TGTGCCAGCTCACCGCAGCGGATAAATGAAAAACTGTTTTTT
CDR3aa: CASSPQRINEKLFF

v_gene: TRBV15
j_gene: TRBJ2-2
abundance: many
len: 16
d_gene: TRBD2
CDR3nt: TGTGCCACCAGCAGCACGGGACTATTTTTTTTCGGGGAGCTGTTTTTT
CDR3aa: CATSSTGLFFFGELFF

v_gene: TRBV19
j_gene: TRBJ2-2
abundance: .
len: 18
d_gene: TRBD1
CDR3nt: TGTGCCAGTAGTATAGATCCAGCACAGGGGGCGAACACCGGGGAGCTGTTTTTT
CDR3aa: CASSIDPAQGANTGELFF

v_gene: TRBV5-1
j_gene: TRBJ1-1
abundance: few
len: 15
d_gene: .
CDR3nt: TGCGCCAGCAGCTTGGCCTCGACGGGGGGAGGTAAAGCTTTCTTT
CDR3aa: CASSLASTGGGKAFF

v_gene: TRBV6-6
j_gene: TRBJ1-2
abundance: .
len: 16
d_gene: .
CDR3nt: TGTGCCAGCAGCCAACTCCTCAAGGCAGGGCAGGAGGGCTACACCTTC
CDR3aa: CASSQLLKAGQEGYTF

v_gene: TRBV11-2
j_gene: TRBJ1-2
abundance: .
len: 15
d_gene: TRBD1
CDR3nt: TGTGCCAGCAGCTCTCTCCGGGACAGGGCCCGCGGCTACACCTTC
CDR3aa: CASSSLRDRARGYTF

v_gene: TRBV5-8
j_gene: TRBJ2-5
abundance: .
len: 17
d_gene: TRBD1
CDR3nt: TGTGCCAGCAGCTTGGGGGACAGGGGAGCCCCACAAGAGACCCAGTACTTC
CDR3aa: CASSLGDRGAPQETQYF

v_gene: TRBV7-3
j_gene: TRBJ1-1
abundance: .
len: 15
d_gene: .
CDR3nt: TGTGCCAGCAGCGGTTCAGGGGTTAGGCGCACTGAAGCTTTCTTT
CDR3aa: CASSGSGVRRTEAFF

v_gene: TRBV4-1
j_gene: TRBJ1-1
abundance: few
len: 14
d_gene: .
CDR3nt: TGCGCCAGCAGCCAAACAGAGTTGAACACTGAAGCTTTCTTT
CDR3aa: CASSQTELNTEAFF

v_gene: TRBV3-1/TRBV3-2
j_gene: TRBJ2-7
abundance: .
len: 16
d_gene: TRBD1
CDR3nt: TGTGCCAGCAGCCAATGGTCGGGACAGGGGGGGGACGAGCAGTACTTC
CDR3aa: CASSQWSGQGGDEQYF

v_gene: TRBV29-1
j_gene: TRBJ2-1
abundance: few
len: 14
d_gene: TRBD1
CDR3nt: TGCAGCGTTGATCGGACAGGGTCGCTCAATGAGCAGTTCTTC
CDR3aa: CSVDRTGSLNEQFF

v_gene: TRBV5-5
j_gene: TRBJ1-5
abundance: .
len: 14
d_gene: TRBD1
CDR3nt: TGTGCCAGCAGCTTAACAGGGGAATATCAGCCCCAGCATTTT
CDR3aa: CASSLTGEYQPQHF

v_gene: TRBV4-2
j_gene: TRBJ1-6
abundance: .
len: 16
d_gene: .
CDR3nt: TGTGCCAGCAGCCAAGATTTAGGCAGGCCGATTCCACCCCTCCACTTT
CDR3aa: CASSQDLGRPIPPLHF

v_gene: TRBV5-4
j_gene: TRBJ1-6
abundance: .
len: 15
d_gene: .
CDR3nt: TGTGCCAGCAGCTTGGGAGGGGGAGAGGGATCACCCCTCCACTTT
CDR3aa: CASSLGGGEGSPLHF

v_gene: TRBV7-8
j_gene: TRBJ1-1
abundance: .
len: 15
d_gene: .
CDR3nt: TGTGCCAGCAGTCCAAGAGGGGGTTTGAGCACTGAAGCTTTCTTT
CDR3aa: CASSPRGGLSTEAFF

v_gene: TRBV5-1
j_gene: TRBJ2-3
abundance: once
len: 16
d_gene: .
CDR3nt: TGCGCCAGCGGGTCTGGACTGCGGGACGCCCCAGATACGCAGTATTTT
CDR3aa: CASGSGLRDAPDTQYF

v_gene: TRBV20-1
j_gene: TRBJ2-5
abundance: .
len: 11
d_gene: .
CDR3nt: TGCAGTGCTAGGGCGGGGGAGACCCAGTACTTC
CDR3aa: CSARAGETQYF

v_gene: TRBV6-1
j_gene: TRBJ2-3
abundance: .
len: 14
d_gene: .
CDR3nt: TGTGCCAGCAGTGAAGCGGACTACACAGATACGCAGTATTTT
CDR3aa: CASSEADYTDTQYF

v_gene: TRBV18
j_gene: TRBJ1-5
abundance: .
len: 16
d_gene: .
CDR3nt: TGTGCCAGCTCACCACCGACGTATTCACCCGGGTTGCCCCAGCATTTT
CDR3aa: CASSPPTYSPGLPQHF

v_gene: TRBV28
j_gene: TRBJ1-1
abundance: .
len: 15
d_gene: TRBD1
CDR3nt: TGTGCCAGCAGTTCCGACAGGGGAGGGAACACTGAAGCTTTCTTT
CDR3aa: CASSSDRGGNTEAFF

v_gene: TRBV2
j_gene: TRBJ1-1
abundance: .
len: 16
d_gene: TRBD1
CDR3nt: TGTGCCAGCAGTGAAGCCCCAGGGGGAAGTAACACTGAAGCTTTCTTT
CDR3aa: CASSEAPGGSNTEAFF

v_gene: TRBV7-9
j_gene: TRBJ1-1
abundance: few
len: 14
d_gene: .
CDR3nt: TGTGCCAGCAGTTCCACAGGGTCGGGCACTGAAGCTTTCTTT
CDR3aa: CASSSTGSGTEAFF

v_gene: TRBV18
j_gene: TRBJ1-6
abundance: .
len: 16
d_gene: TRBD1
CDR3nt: TGTGCCAGCTCACCGACAGGGAGCTCCTATAATTCACCCCTCCACTTT
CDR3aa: CASSPTGSSYNSPLHF

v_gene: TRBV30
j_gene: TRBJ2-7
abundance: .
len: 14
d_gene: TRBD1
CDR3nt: TGTGCCTGGAAGGGACAGCTCTTATCCTACGAGCAGTACTTC
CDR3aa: CAWKGQLLSYEQYF

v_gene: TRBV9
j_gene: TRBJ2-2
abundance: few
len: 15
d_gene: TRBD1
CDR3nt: TGTGCCAGCAGCCGAGAGGGGGCAAGCACCGGGGAGCTGTTTTTT
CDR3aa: CASSREGASTGELFF

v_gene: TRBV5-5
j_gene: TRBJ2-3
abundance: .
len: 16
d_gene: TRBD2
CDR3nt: TGTGCCAGCAGCTTGCCTAGCGGGGGGGCCTTGGATACGCAGTATTTT
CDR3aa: CASSLPSGGALDTQYF

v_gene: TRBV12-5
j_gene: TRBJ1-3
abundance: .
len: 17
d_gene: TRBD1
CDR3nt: TGTGCTAGTGGTTTGGTCTCAAACAGGGGGATCGGAAACACCATATATTTT
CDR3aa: CASGLVSNRGIGNTIYF

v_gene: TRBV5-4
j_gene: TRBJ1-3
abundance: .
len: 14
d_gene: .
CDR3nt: TGTGCCAGCAGCTCGCAACAGGCCCGAAACACCATATATTTT
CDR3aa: CASSSQQARNTIYF

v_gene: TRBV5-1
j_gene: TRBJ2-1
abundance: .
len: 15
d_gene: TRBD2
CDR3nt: TGCGCCAGCAGACCCGGGACTAGCGTGGGCAATGAGCAGTTCTTC
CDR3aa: CASRPGTSVGNEQFF

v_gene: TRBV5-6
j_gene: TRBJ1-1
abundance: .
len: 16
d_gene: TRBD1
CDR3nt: TGTGCCAGCAGCTTTCCAGGGGGCGCGATGAACACTGAAGCTTTCTTT
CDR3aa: CASSFPGGAMNTEAFF

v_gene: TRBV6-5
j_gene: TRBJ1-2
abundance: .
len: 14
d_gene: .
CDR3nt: TGTGCCAGCAGTTACTCGCGGGGCACCTATGGCTACACCTTC
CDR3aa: CASSYSRGTYGYTF

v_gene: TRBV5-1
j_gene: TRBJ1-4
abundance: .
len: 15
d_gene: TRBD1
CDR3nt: TGCGCCAGCAGCCGCCCGACAGGGGCTAATGAAAAACTGTTTTTT
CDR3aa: CASSRPTGANEKLFF

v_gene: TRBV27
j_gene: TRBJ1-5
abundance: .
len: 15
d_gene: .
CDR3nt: TGTGCCAGCAGTTTATCAGGGGCGAGCAATCAGCCCCAGCATTTT
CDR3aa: CASSLSGASNQPQHF

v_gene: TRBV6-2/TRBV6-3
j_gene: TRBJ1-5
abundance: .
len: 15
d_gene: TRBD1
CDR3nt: TGTGCCAGCAGTTACGAGACAGGGTTTAATCAGCCCCAGCATTTT
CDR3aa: CASSYETGFNQPQHF

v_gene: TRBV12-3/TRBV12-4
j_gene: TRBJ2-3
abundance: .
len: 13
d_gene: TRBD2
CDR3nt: TGTGCCAGCAGTTTGGCCCGGACTAGTGGGCAGTATTTT
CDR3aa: CASSLARTSGQYF

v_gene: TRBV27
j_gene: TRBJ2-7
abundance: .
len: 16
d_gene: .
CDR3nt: TGTGCCAGCAGTAAGGCCCCTCTCCAGGGCTTCTACGAGCAGTACTTC
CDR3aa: CASSKAPLQGFYEQYF

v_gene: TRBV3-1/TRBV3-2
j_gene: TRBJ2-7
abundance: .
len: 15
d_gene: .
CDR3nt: TGTGCCAGCAGTAGCGCAGGGGTGGGGACCTACGAGCAGTACTTC
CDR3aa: CASSSAGVGTYEQYF

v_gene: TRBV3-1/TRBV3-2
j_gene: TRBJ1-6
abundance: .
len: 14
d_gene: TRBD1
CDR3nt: TGTGCCAGCAGCCCCGGGACAGTAGATTCACCCCTCCACTTT
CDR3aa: CASSPGTVDSPLHF

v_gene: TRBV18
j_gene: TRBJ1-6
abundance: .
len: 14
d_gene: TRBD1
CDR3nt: TGTGCCAGCTCACCACGGGACAGGGGATCACCCCTCCACTTT
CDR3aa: CASSPRDRGSPLHF

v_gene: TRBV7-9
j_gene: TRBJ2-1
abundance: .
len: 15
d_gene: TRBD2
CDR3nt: TGTGCCAGCAGCGTAGCGGGGGGGTCCTACAATGAGCAGTTCTTC
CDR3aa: CASSVAGGSYNEQFF